A selection of T cell receptor beta chains follows, all from one sample in a study of graft-versus-host responses after intestinal transplantation. Their specific antigens are unknown. Clones were sequenced by immunoSEQ multiplex PCR, and TCRdb holds only the in-frame ones, with some missing. Found here are around 110,000 clones, about nine tenths of them singletons; the top ten hold about 0.18%. Sequences were derived from unstimulated CD4+ T cells sorted from spleen or lymph node cells, sampled before intestinal transplant. All receptors derive from a human donor who received an intestinal transplant. CDR3s include the opening cysteine and the closing phenylalanine or tryptophan. The D gene is left open where the match is weak.

j_call d_call v_call cdr3_aa
TRBJ2-7 - TRBV6-5 CASSYSSGAYEQYF
TRBJ2-3 - TRBV15 CATSRGVADTQYF
TRBJ1-5 TRBD1 TRBV5-8 CASSPDRNQPQHF
TRBJ1-5 - TRBV11-3 CASSFICLQPQHF
TRBJ2-7 - TRBV6-6 CASSSRDTTYEQYF
TRBJ1-2 - TRBV27 CASRRRLWIF
TRBJ2-1 - TRBV6-5 CASRSTPPGRDGQFF
TRBJ2-7 TRBD2 TRBV7-3 CASSLTNPTSGPVYEQYF
TRBJ1-2 TRBD1 TRBV5-1 CASSLGQGPYGYTF
TRBJ1-1 - TRBV14 CASSQEFARGTGTEAFF
TRBJ2-3 - TRBV6-6 CASNGPSGGDTQYF
TRBJ2-1 - TRBV18 CASSPDGYNEQFF
TRBJ2-3 TRBD2 TRBV6-6 CASSYGRGRGTDTQYF
TRBJ2-7 TRBD1 TRBV6-5 CASTRDSSSSEQYF
TRBJ1-1 - TRBV7-3 CASSLTANTEAFF
TRBJ2-1 - TRBV5-1 CASSPGLYNEQFF
TRBJ2-7 TRBD1 TRBV18 CASSPGTAYEQYF
TRBJ2-2 - TRBV7-2 CASTRPPNTGELFF
TRBJ1-2 - TRBV6-1 CASSRTGPYYGYTF
TRBJ2-7 - TRBV7-6 CASSLRLSGHDEQYF
TRBJ1-6 TRBD1 TRBV28 CASRHGTGGSPLHF
TRBJ1-1 - TRBV18 CASTSREDTEAFF